The sequence of this T cell receptor beta chain was determined in a study of cytomegalovirus exposure and HLA in healthy donors (dated by TCRdb to the late 2010s). Regarding the complete study: According to an earlier analysis of 587 of the donors, 150 million to 200 million T cells yielded 120 million or so unique TCR beta sequences and about 300 Gb of sequence data. Around 300 gigabases of sequencing data and 70 million to 100 million unique TCR sequences were included in an early release covering roughly 600 HLA-typed donors. Among the roughly 400 genotyped donors, under 90% belonged to the genetic ancestry cluster associated with self-reported Caucasian donors. The study aimed to test whether cataloging public T cell receptors could reveal signatures of past pathogen exposure. The study used immunosequencing to profile the T cell repertoires of about 670 subjects and linked those repertoires to cytomegalovirus serostatus. A separate validation cohort of some 130 different subjects was used in addition to the roughly 700-subject first cohort. To predict cytomegalovirus infection status, the study combined high-throughput TCR immunosequencing, statistical association of individual TCRs with disease status, and machine learning. A later analysis re-examined previously published TCR beta repertoires from just over 650 donors and added high-resolution HLA genotyping to investigate patterns of TCR occurrence. Rather than using new phenotypic data, the later analysis identified candidate immune exposures from TCR beta sequences and from how often those sequences occurred across donors. An earlier analysis of 500 to 750 of the donors applied high-throughput TCR beta sequencing to assess whether each TCR beta V gene segment acted as functional or pseudogenic. Donor age, sex, ethnicity and CMV serostatus were compiled alongside the repertoire data. A later genetic analysis used genome-wide SNP genotypes for about 55% of the 666 donors, treating that subset as a discovery cohort. Every repertoire in the discovery cohort had been generated on one and the same sequencing platform. Both class I and class II loci were covered by HLA typing, at four-digit resolution. The number of donors typed differed by locus, with about 629-630 for A, B, C, DRB1 and DQB1, roughly 520 for DQA1, 606 for DPA1, and around 460 for DPB1. Because of strong linkage in the cohort, four to six DR-DQ haplotypes were treated as single units for association and clustering. Among a few hundred genotyped donors of the cohort, an average of about 240,000 unique TCR beta nucleotide sequences were sequenced per donor, 15% to 20% of them non-productive.

The germline V gene (reference sequence) yields LNHNV for CDR1 and YYDKDF for CDR2. Trimming accounts for 5 bases at V and 2 bases at J, while the number of junction bases matched to no gene is 6. The CDR3 contains 16 residues, cysteine and phenylalanine counted. Only the CDR3 DNA stays, 48 bases, in frame from base 1. The cohort comprised under 700 healthy bone marrow donors. Cohort members were all nominally healthy when sampled, although unrecorded immune exposures were likely present. The donor was CMV seronegative and was included in the group of approximately 350 seronegative cohort members. A peripheral blood sample was collected from each donor, and TCR beta sequencing was performed on peripheral blood mononuclear cells. The Qiagen DNeasy Blood Extraction Kit was used to extract genomic DNA from the blood cell samples. Turning to this clone: The antigen this receptor binds is unknown. Base quality data are lacking; no much larger clone is found one base away.

To prepare the library, the immunoSEQ multiplex PCR assay was applied. A mixture of 60 forward primers for TCR Vbeta segments and 13 reverse primers for TCR Jbeta segments was used in the multiplex PCR. The CDR3 region of rearranged TCR beta genes was amplified from genomic DNA with a multiplex PCR assay. The Illumina HiSeq System was used to sequence the amplified TCR beta libraries as 87-base-pair reads. The paper's data handling went like this. A later analysis tallied 75 million to 85 million unique TCR beta chains across the 660 or so repertoires, and approximately 9.9 million of those chains were shared by two or more donors. Raw reads were error-corrected and collapsed into unique sequences with a nearest-neighbor algorithm that merged closely related sequences to remove PCR and sequencing errors. CDR3 sequences were aligned to IMGT reference sequences to assign V, D and J gene segments. For a sequence to be retained, at least a six-nucleotide match to both a V gene segment and a J gene segment was required. A rearrangement counted as productive if the CDR3 had no stop codons and remained in frame with V and J, and every other rearrangement counted as non-productive. Following IMGT convention, CDR3 was defined as the stretch from the second conserved V-encoded cysteine to the conserved J-encoded phenylalanine. Sequences without an unambiguous match to a single V gene segment were excluded from the earlier analysis of about 630 of the donors. In an earlier analysis of almost 600 of the donors, a V segment was called functional when productive rearrangements were above 56.7%, and segregating when the standard deviation between donors exceeded 5%. A statistical classification framework was built for diagnosing cytomegalovirus status from the catalog of TCR beta chain sequences. In a later analysis, V and J genes were assigned by comparing TCR nucleotide sequences against IMGT/GENE-DB human TR gene sequences. In a later analysis, CDR3 sequences and most-parsimonious VDJ recombination scenarios were assigned using the TCRdist pipeline. A later analysis defined each TCR beta chain by its CDR3 amino acid sequence plus V-gene family, and excluded reads lacking a unique V-gene family. To address suspected cross-contamination and a sequencing artifact, a later analysis removed 550 to 750 highly shared, low-generation-probability nucleotide sequences. A later analysis calculated a clonal expansion index for each public chain from normalized within-repertoire ranks of inferred template counts. Generation probabilities in a later analysis came from a VDJ recombination model fitted to out-of-frame rearrangements, and those results were checked against IGoR. A later analysis scored TCR-TCR, TCR-HLA and TCR-CMV co-occurrence with hypergeometric tests, applying a repertoire-size bias correction to TCR pairs. A later analysis estimated false discovery rates by permuting HLA or CMV assignments 20 times. In a later analysis, co-occurring TCRs were grouped using DBSCAN, with TCRdist sequence similarity added in when clustering inside HLA-allele-positive subsets. For co-occurrence clustering, repertoires with fewer than 30,000 or more than 120,000 public chains were excluded, along with about five repertoires with anomalous nucleotide sharing. The source is immuneACCESS, and TCRdb retained only in-frame sequences with V and J called. Part of the clones is not carried over; for the studies checked, unresolved V genes explain less than half of this, and the remainder is unexplained. V and J calls and clone size are copied from that table; D and trimming were computed from the DNA. This sample is represented by fewer than 250,000 clones; 65% to 85% of them were singletons. The top ten clones comprise 1.5% to 2% of the sample.

General study outcomes and caveats: A group of highly shared sequence variants was considered likely to be a technical artifact of the sequencing pipeline. Because HLA typing was unavailable for some donors at each locus, only the typed subset was used in association tests. A total of fewer than 200 TCR beta chains were listed by the study as associated with cytomegalovirus. Compared with equally common non-associated chains, HLA-associated TCR beta chains in a later analysis were more clonally expanded and had lower generation probabilities. The presence/absence analyses assumed that sequencing depth was roughly uniform across donors, and that assumption may not be true. Cytomegalovirus status was reported to be diagnosed by the classifier with high specificity and sensitivity in both the original and validation cohorts. Correlated functional status among segregating V segments might reflect linkage disequilibrium, but an unknown experimental factor could not be ruled out. The cohort was sequenced for TCR beta chains only, and without alpha or paired-chain data the features that could be detected were limited. A later analysis associated about 17,000 TCR beta sequences with specific HLA alleles at a false discovery rate of 0.05. In vitro tests confirmed that a few of the cytomegalovirus-associated TCR beta chains recognize cytomegalovirus antigens. In a later analysis, the rate of TCR association differed among HLA loci, with DRB1 alleles having the most associated TCRs and HLA-C alleles having the fewest. For the cohort, immune exposure information was limited to CMV serostatus. Several of the top co-occurrence clusters appeared to be linked to parvovirus B19, influenza, CMV and Epstein-Barr virus, according to a later analysis. In a later genetic analysis, a missense DCLRE1C variant was associated with V-gene and J-gene trimming of TCR beta chains, and the association was replicated in an independent cohort. An earlier analysis of roughly 570 of the donors showed that most TCR beta V segments appeared in productive rearrangements either about 90% or about 30% of the time, which broadly matched IMGT annotations. Most TCR sequences were observed very rarely across donors, whereas some public TCRs were present in many individuals. A later analysis found that most CMV-associated TCR beta chains appeared HLA-restricted, with HLA associations seemingly driven largely by CMV exposure. Because counts were too low, under 20 rarely observed V segments, including chromosome 9 orphons, were left out of the earlier analysis of approximately 580 of the donors. The authors suggested that the approach could potentially be extended to other disease states and immunological phenotypes. In a later genetic analysis, fewer N-insertions in productive TCRs were reported among donors in an Asian-associated ancestry cluster than the roughly 710-donor mean. A further reported finding was that TCR beta sequences accurately predicted the HLA-A and HLA-B alleles for most subjects in the first cohort. Some IMGT-functional V segments, including TRBV6-2 and TRBV6-3, could not be told apart with the 87-base-pair reads, so those segments were excluded. When HLA alleles, especially DR and DQ, strongly co-occurred, TCR associations were difficult to assign to individual alleles.

Sequencing used PBMCs. The sequence came from a man between 18 and 29 years old in good health and CMV-seronegative. The sequence joins TRBV15 to TRBJ2-6; the junction holds 7 bases that match TRBD1. The sequence in DNA is TGTGCCACCAGCCCACACAGGGGCACTGGGGCCAACGTCCTGACTTTC. It translates to CATSPHRGTGANVLTF.